A single sample is the source of the 27 T cell receptor beta chains below, sequenced in a study of regulatory T cells in long-lasting Graves disease (dated by TCRdb to the early 2020s). This sample's time point label indicates: newly diagnosed GD, antithyroid drugs for less than 3 months. RNA was extracted from PBMCs in TRIzol for both TCR sequencing and RNA sequencing. Libraries were prepared through multiplex PCR. Sequencing used an Illumina HiSeq 4000. TCR beta libraries were built with iRepertoire HTBI primers and Arm-PCR amplification of CDR3 regions. TCRdb reprocessing: public reads trimmed at Q25 with fastp, clones called with MiXCR, in-frame beta chains kept. Rows with a matching CDR3 protein are joined into one entry that keeps the most common DNA and genes. This sample is represented by roughly 380,000 distinct CDR3 sequences; roughly 17% of them were singletons. 25% to 30% of the sample comes from the top ten.

This sample was also put to use in a study of T cells in Graves' hyperthyroidism and ophthalmopathy.

The sequencing here drew on peripheral blood mononuclear cells (PBMCs), taken at new diagnosis, from a patient treated with antithyroid drugs. These receptors were collected from a man aged 40-50 years with Graves disease. Donor details come from another sample of the same person, matched by shared clones.

Worth noting for this clonotype: A much larger clone differs by one base, so this may be a read error. The chain uses TRBV3-1 and TRBJ1-6; no definite D call. The CDR3 runs to 13 residues. Germline assignment: CDR1 LGHDT and CDR2 YNNKEL (reference sequence). The CDR3 protein is CAGSPSLNSPLHF. Written as DNA, the CDR3 is TGTGCCGGCAGCCCAAGTCTGAATTCACCCCTCCACTTT.

This clonotype was recorded many times. This sequence joins TRBV11-2 and TRBJ1-1; unclear D gene. The CDR3 length is 14 residues. V was clipped by 1 base and J by 1 base, with 7 bases between them. Germline V lookup: CDR1 SGHAT, CDR2 FQNNGV. The CDR3 DNA sequence: TGTGCCAGCAGCTTAGGATCGTCGAACACTGAAGCTTTCTTT. This gives the protein CASSLGSSNTEAFF.

This clonotype was picked up many times. The gene calls are TRBV28 and TRBJ1-3; tentatively, D is TRBD1 (5 bases). The CDR3 length is 16 residues. Deletions cut 4 bases from V and 4 bases from J, with 17 bases between. The germline V gene encodes CDR1 MDHEN and CDR2 SYDVKM. Here the CDR3 reads CASSSIWGKGGNTIYF. CDR3 nucleotide sequence: TGTGCCAGCAGTTCTATATGGGGGAAAGGAGGAAACACCATATATTTT.

This clonotype was recorded at least ten times. The chain recombines TRBV15 with TRBJ2-2; the D gene could be TRBD1 or TRBD2 (6 bases each). This CDR3 comprises 16 residues. V lost 3 bases and J 3 bases, leaving 14 bases between the germline ends. Germline V CDR1 and CDR2: LNHNV, YYDKDF (reference sequence). CDR3 DNA: TGTGCCACCAGCAGCCTCGAGAGGGGGGACACCGGGGAGCTGTTTTTT. Translating gives CATSSLERGDTGELFF.

This clonotype was counted ten times or more. J is TRBJ1-1 and V is TRBV4-1; weak D call: TRBD1 (5 bases). The CDR3 covers 15 residues. V lost 3 bases and J 5 bases, leaving 16 bases between the germline ends. Germline V gene lookup returns CDR1 MGHRA and CDR2 YSYEKL. CDR3 nucleotides: TGCGCCAGCAGCCAGGGCAGGGTAAGGTTGACTGAAGCTTTCTTT. Encoded protein: CASSQGRVRLTEAFF.

The sample holds many counts of this clonotype. The genes are TRBV5-1 and TRBJ1-5; D call uncertain. V was clipped by 0 bases and J by 4 bases, with 5 bases between them. Germline-derived CDR1 and CDR2 are SGHRS and YFSETQ. The CDR3 has 13 residues. The CDR3 DNA reads TGCGCCAGCAGCTTGGCAGCGAATCAGCCCCAGCATTTT. Its translation is CASSLAANQPQHF.

Ten or more counts support this clonotype. The chain uses TRBV5-1 and TRBJ1-1, with D possibly matching TRBD1 (5 bases). CDR1 is SGHRS and CDR2 is YFSETQ in the germline V gene. The CDR3 totals 12 residues. Deletions cut 3 bases from V and 11 bases from J, with 14 bases between. The CDR3 loop is CASSSAGFGAFF. CDR3 DNA: TGCGCCAGCAGCTCAGCAGGGTTTGGGGCTTTCTTT.

CDR3 residues: CASSPDVRSGNTIYF. The CDR3 DNA reads as TGCGCCAGCAGCCCGGACGTTCGCTCTGGAAACACCATATATTTT. The chain has TRBV5-1 and TRBJ1-3; D call uncertain. CDR1 is SGHRS and CDR2 is YFSETQ in the germline V gene. V shed 4 bases and J shed 0 bases, with 11 bases lying between them. The CDR3 covers 15 residues. The whole variable domain, filled in from reference TRBV5-1 and TRBJ1-3, reads KAGVTQTPRYLIKTRGQQVTLSCSPISGHRSVSWYQQTPGQGLQFLFEYFSETQRNKGNFPGRFSGRQFSNSRSEMNVSTLELGDSALYLCASSPDVRSGNTIYFGEGSWLTVV.

This clonotype has a count of ten or more. The J gene is TRBJ1-5, the V gene TRBV6-1; the D gene is possibly TRBD1 (5 bases). The germline V and J ends were trimmed by 6 bases and 2 bases, with 20 bases remaining between them. The CDR3 is 17 amino acids. Germline V lookup: CDR1 MNHNS, CDR2 SASEGT. The CDR3 DNA reads as TGTGCCAGCAGCGCCATTTGGGGGGTTGTAGGCAATCAGCCCCAGCATTTT. This gives the protein CASSAIWGVVGNQPQHF.

The chain combines TRBV24-1 with TRBJ2-7; TRBD1 or TRBD2 may be the D gene (5 bases each). The ends were cut back, 3 bases at V and 0 bases at J, with 8 bases in the middle. Per germline, CDR1 KGHDR and CDR2 SFDVKD. The CDR3 extends over 14 amino acids. CDR3 coding DNA: TGTGCCACCAGTGATAAGGGGAGCTCCTACGAGCAGTACTTC. Protein product: CATSDKGSSYEQYF.

V and J are TRBV6-4 and TRBJ2-1, with 8 nucleotides matching TRBD1. The V gene end was trimmed by 6 bases and the J gene end by 5 bases; junction bases not matched to a gene: 6. The CDR3 is made up of 14 amino acids. Germline V CDR1 and CDR2: MRHNA, SNTAGT. CDR3 DNA: TGTGCCAGCAGCCCCGGGACAGGTGACAATGAGCAGTTCTTC. It codes for CASSPGTGDNEQFF.

This clonotype showed up many times. The V gene is TRBV7-2, the J gene TRBJ1-6; D might be TRBD1 (5 bases). Germline V gene data show CDR1 as SGHTA and CDR2 as FQGNSA. This CDR3 is built from 15 residues. The V gene lost 4 bases and the J gene lost 8 bases, with 15 bases spanning the gap. CDR3 DNA sequence: TGTGCCAGCAGCTCGCTTGACTTGGGGGATTCACCCCTCCACTTT. Amino acid sequence: CASSSLDLGDSPLHF.

The chain joins TRBV12-3 or TRBV12-4 to TRBJ1-3; D is unresolved. This CDR3 has 14 residues. The V end lost 4 bases, the J end lost 2 bases, and 9 bases lay between the germline ends. The CDR3 loop is CASSYRITGNTIYF. The CDR3 DNA sequence: TGTGCCAGCAGTTACAGAATTACTGGAAACACCATATATTTT.

This clonotype was counted ten times or more. CDR3: CASRRQGSSQETQYF. The CDR3 coding sequence is TGTGCCAGCAGGCGACAGGGCAGTTCCCAAGAGACCCAGTACTTC. The rearrangement uses TRBV6-1 and TRBJ2-5; TRBD1 matches 7 bases. The CDR3 spans 15 residues. Germline V gene sequence: CDR1 MNHNS, CDR2 SASEGT. V gave up 6 bases and J gave up 1 base; unmatched junction bases: 8.

V and J are TRBV20-1 and TRBJ2-3; 11 bases agree with TRBD2. V shed 0 bases, J shed 3 bases, and the junction held 5 bases outside the gene matches. The germline V gene has CDR1 DFQATT and CDR2 SNEGSKA (reference sequence). The CDR3 contains 16 residues. The CDR3 DNA reads as TGCAGTGCTAGAGATCACACTAGCGGGGGTACAGATACGCAGTATTTT. Its translation is CSARDHTSGGTDTQYF.

This sequence joins TRBV7-9 and TRBJ1-6; D is unresolved. From germline, CDR1 is SEHNR and CDR2 FQNEAQ (reference sequence). Deletions cut 1 base from V and 7 bases from J, with 11 bases between. This CDR3 has 15 residues. The CDR3 loop is CASSLDGPVNSPLHF. DNA of the CDR3: TGTGCCAGCAGCTTAGATGGGCCGGTCAATTCACCCCTCCACTTT.

This clonotype was observed many times. This chain joins TRBV12-3 or TRBV12-4 and TRBJ2-2, with D tentatively TRBD1 or TRBD2 (6 bases each). V was shortened by 6 bases and J by 4 bases, with 18 bases between the two germline ends. CDR3 length equals 16 residues. The CDR3 nucleotides read TGTGCCAGCAGGGGGGGCAGCCAAGCCTTCACCGGGGAGCTGTTTTTT. This gives the protein CASRGGSQAFTGELFF.

This clonotype has a count of ten or more. The chain employs TRBV7-2 and TRBJ2-7, with TRBD1 matching 7 bases. Germline-derived CDR1 and CDR2 are SGHTA and FQGNSA. Trimming removed 0 bases from V and 2 bases from J; junction bases left unmatched: 4. This CDR3 is built from 15 residues. DNA for the CDR3: TGTGCCAGCAGCTTAGCTGGACAGGTTACCTACGAGCAGTACTTC. It specifies CASSLAGQVTYEQYF.

The V gene is TRBV6-5, the J gene TRBJ1-6, with 12 bases identical to TRBD1. The J segment lost 3 bases and the V segment lost 0 bases, leaving 3 bases of the junction unmatched. The CDR3 extends over 18 amino acids. Germline CDR1 reads MNHEY; CDR2 reads SVGAGI. The CDR3 reads CASSYSGTGGVYNSPLHF. DNA of the CDR3: TGTGCCAGCAGTTACTCGGGGACAGGGGGCGTCTATAATTCACCCCTCCACTTT.

This clonotype was picked up many times. This sequence joins TRBV20-1 and TRBJ2-3; possible D gene TRBD2, 6 bases. Trimming stripped 6 bases from V and 2 bases from J, with 18 bases between. CDR1 DFQATT and CDR2 SNEGSKA come from the germline V gene (reference sequence). This CDR3 contains 15 residues. CDR3 sequence (DNA): TGCAGTGCCCACGGCGCGGGACCATCCACAGATACGCAGTATTTT. The encoded protein is CSAHGAGPSTDTQYF.

This clonotype was observed a few times. This chain's CDR3 is CASSQEGGANVLTF. Written as DNA, the CDR3 is TGCGCCAGCAGCCAAGAAGGGGGGGCCAACGTCCTGACTTTC. The rearrangement uses TRBV4-1 and TRBJ2-6; no definite D call. CDR1 MGHRA and CDR2 YSYEKL come from the germline V gene. With 0 bases removed from V and 4 bases from J, the gap between germline ends came to 4 bases. The CDR3 has 14 residues.

This clonotype occurred many times. This chain links TRBV7-2 with TRBJ2-3; D gene unclear. Trimming cost V 4 bases and J 2 bases, with 10 bases left between them. The germline V gene encodes CDR1 SGHTA and CDR2 FQGNSA. The CDR3 has 14 amino acids. CDR3 DNA sequence: TGTGCCAGCAGCTCTATTGGGCTCACAGATACGCAGTATTTT. This translates into CASSSIGLTDTQYF.

This clonotype was picked up many times. The chain employs TRBV25-1 and TRBJ2-2; 9 bases are a match to TRBD1. Germline trimming cut 6 bases from V and 5 bases from J; bases unmatched to any gene: 10. CDR1 and CDR2 from the germline V gene are MGHDK and SYGVNS. The CDR3 loop spans 16 amino acids. CDR3 region: CASRTGTGTDTGELFF. The DNA of the CDR3 is TGTGCCAGCAGAACCGGGACAGGGACTGATACCGGGGAGCTGTTTTTT. The full variable domain, its missing parts supplied by reference TRBV25-1 and TRBJ2-2, is EADIYQTPRYLVIGTGKKITLECSQTMGHDKMYWYQQDPGMELHLIHYSYGVNSTEKGDLSSESTVSRIRTEHFPLTLESARPSHTSQYLCASRTGTGTDTGELFFGEGSRLTVL.

In its sample, this clonotype was seen a few times. The rearrangement uses TRBV18 and TRBJ1-5, with D perhaps TRBD1 (5 bases). V was trimmed by 0 bases and J by 9 bases, leaving 9 bases between them. The CDR3 runs to 13 residues. Germline CDR1 KGHSH, CDR2 LQKENI. The CDR3: CASSPPQGGPQHF. CDR3 coding DNA: TGTGCCAGCTCACCACCCCAGGGAGGGCCCCAGCATTTT. The whole variable domain, remainder taken from reference TRBV18 and TRBJ1-5, is NAGVMQNPRHLVRRRGQEARLRCSPMKGHSHVYWYRQLPEEGLKFMVYLQKENIIDESGMPKERFSAEFPKEGPSILRIQQVVRGDSAAYFCASSPPQGGPQHFGDGTRLSIL.

At least ten counts were recorded for this clonotype. The CDR3 is CASRRDRVTEAFF. The CDR3 DNA reads TGTGCCAGTCGCCGGGACAGGGTTACTGAAGCTTTCTTT. V and J are TRBV27 and TRBJ1-1, with 9 bases that match TRBD1. CDR3 length: 13 residues. Germline CDR1 and CDR2: MNHEY and SMNVEV (reference sequence). The V segment lost 9 bases and the J segment 5 bases; nucleotides outside the gene matches: 7.

Points on this clonotype: Possible read error: a much larger clone is one base away. The V gene is TRBV28, the J gene TRBJ2-1; 7 bases fit TRBD2. The end of the DNA fits TRBJ2-5 better, so the J call may be wrong. The CDR3 sequence is 13 residues long. Germline CDR1 MDHEN, CDR2 SYDVKM. The CDR3 sequence: CASSDSGGVTQYF. The CDR3 bases are TGTGCCAGCAGCGATTCGGGGGGTGTGACCCAGTACTTC.

The rearrangement uses TRBV7-2 and TRBJ2-5, with TRBD2 identical over 7 bases. The CDR3 loop spans 15 amino acids. V lost 4 bases to trimming and J lost 5 bases; unmatched junction nucleotides: 10. Germline V lookup: CDR1 SGHTA, CDR2 FQGNSA. CDR3 sequence reads: CASSSRWRGKETQYF. CDR3 DNA: TGTGCCAGCAGCTCCCGGTGGCGGGGGAAGGAGACCCAGTACTTC.